This T cell receptor (beta chain) originates from a study of shared clonotypes between healthy human individuals. Every subset had its genomic DNA shared out evenly among several immunoSEQ plates. This table comes from immunoSEQ multiplex PCR, and its TCRdb copy is limited to in-frame clones, with some not included. The sample includes approximately 2.5 million clones, roughly 92% of them seen just once. The CDR3 has 12 residues. Trimming took 8 bases from V and 3 from J; bases not matched to a gene: 4. Germline CDR1 and CDR2: MNHEY and SVGAGI. Recent vaccinations or acute infections were absent in the healthy HIV-negative adult donors. Every donor, a Caucasian adult, lived in Nashville, Tennessee.

Sequencing was done on a sample of naive CD4+ T cells sorted from blood. Documented subset: CD45RA+ positively selected. The chain is built from TRBV6-5 and TRBJ2-7; TRBD1 matches at 7 bases. The clonotype originates from a man aged 18-30 years in good health. The chain's CDR3 is CASQRGLYEQYF. CDR3 in DNA: TGTGCCAGCCAAAGGGGGCTCTACGAGCAGTACTTC.